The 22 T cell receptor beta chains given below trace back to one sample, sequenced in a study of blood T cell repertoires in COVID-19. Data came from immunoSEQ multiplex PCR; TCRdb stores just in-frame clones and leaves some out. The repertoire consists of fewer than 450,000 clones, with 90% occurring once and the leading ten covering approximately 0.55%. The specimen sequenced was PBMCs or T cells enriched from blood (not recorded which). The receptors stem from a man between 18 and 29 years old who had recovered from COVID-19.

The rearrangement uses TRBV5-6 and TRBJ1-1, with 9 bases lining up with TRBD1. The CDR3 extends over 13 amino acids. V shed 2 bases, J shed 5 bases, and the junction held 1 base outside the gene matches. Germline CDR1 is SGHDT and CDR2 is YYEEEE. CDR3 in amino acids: CASSLQGATEAFF. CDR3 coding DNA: TGTGCCAGCAGCTTACAGGGGGCAACTGAAGCTTTCTTT.

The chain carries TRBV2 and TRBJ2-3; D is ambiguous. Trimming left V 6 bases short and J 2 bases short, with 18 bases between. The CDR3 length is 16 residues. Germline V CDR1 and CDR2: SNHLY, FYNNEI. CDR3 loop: CASSDLRLGVTDTQYF. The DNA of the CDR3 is TGTGCCAGCAGCGACCTCCGTCTAGGAGTCACAGATACGCAGTATTTT.

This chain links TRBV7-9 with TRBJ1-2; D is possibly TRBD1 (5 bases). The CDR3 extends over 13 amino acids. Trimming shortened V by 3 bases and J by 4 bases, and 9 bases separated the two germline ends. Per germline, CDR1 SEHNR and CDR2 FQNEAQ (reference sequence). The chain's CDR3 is CASSFDSTYGYTF. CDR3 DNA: TGTGCCAGCAGCTTCGACAGTACCTATGGCTACACCTTC.

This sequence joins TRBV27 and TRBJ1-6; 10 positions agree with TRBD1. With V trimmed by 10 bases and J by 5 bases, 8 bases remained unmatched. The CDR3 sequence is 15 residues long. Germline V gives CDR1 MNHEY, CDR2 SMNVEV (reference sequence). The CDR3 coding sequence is TGTGCCACCAAACCGGGACAGGGGAATAATTCACCCCTCCACTTT. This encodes CATKPGQGNNSPLHF.

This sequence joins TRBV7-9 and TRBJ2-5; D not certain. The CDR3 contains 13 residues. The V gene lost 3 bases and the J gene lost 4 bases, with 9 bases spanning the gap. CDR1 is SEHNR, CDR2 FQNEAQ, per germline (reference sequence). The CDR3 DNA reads TGTGCCAGCAGCTTGAGGATACTAGAGACCCAGTACTTC. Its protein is CASSLRILETQYF.

CDR3: CASRPRERVDYGYTF. The CDR3, as DNA: TGTGCCAGCAGACCTAGGGAGAGGGTTGACTATGGCTACACCTTC. The chain recombines TRBV2 with TRBJ1-2; D not certain. The V end was cut by 6 bases, the J end by 3 bases, with 17 bases between. This CDR3 contains 15 residues. Germline CDR1 and CDR2: SNHLY and FYNNEI.

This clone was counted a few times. The CDR3 DNA is TGTGCCAGCAGTTACCTGAGCTCTGGAAACACCATATATTTT. This translates into CASSYLSSGNTIYF. J is TRBJ1-3 and V is TRBV6-6, with unresolved D. Germline CDR1 MNHNY, CDR2 SVGAGI (reference sequence). This CDR3 is 14 amino acids long. V dropped 2 bases and J dropped 0 bases, with 5 bases sitting between them.

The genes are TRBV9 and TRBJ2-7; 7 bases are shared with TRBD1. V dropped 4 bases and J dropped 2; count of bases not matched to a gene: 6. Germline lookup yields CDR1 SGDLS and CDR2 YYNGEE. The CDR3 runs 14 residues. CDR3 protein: CASSKEGTAYEQYF. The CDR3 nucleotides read TGTGCCAGCAGCAAAGAAGGGACAGCCTACGAGCAGTACTTC.

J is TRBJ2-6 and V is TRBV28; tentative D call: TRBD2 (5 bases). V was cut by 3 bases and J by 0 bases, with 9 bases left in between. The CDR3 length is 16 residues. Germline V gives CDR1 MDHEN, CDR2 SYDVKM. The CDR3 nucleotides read TGTGCCAGCAGTTTCGGGGTCAACTCTGGGGCCAACGTCCTGACTTTC. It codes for CASSFGVNSGANVLTF. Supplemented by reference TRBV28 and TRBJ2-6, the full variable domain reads DVKVTQSSRYLVKRTGEKVFLECVQDMDHENMFWYRQDPGLGLRLIYFSYDVKMKEKGDIPEGYSVSREKKERFSLILESASTNQTSMYLCASSFGVNSGANVLTFGAGSRLTVL.

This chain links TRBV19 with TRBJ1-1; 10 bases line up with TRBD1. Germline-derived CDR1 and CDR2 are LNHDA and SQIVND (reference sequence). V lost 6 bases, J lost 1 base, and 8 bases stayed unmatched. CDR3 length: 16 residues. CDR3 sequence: CASRMTGGVTNTEAFF. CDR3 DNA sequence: TGTGCCAGTAGGATGACAGGGGGCGTTACGAACACTGAAGCTTTCTTT. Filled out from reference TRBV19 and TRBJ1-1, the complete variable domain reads DGGITQSPKYLFRKEGQNVTLSCEQNLNHDAMYWYRQDPGQGLRLIYYSQIVNDFQKGDIAEGYSVSREKKESFPLTVTSAQKNPTAFYLCASRMTGGVTNTEAFFGQGTRLTVV.

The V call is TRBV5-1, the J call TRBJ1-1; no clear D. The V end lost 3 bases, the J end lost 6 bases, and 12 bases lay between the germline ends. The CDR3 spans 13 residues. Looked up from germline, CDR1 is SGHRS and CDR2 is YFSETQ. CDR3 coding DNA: TGCGCCAGCAGCTCAGGCAATGGGCCTGAAGCTTTCTTT. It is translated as CASSSGNGPEAFF.

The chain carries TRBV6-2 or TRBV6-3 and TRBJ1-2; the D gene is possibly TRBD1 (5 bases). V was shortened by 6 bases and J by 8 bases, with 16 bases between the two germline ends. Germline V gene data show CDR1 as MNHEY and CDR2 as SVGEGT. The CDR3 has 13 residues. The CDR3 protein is CASSPSDRWGYTF. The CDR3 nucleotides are TGTGCCAGCAGCCCCTCTGACAGATGGGGCTACACCTTC.

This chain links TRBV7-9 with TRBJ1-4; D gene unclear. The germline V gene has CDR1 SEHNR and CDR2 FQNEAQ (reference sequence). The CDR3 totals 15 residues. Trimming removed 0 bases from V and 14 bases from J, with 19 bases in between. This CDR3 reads CASSLAVQREEGLFF. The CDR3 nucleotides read TGTGCCAGCAGCTTAGCGGTACAAAGGGAGGAAGGCCTGTTTTTT.

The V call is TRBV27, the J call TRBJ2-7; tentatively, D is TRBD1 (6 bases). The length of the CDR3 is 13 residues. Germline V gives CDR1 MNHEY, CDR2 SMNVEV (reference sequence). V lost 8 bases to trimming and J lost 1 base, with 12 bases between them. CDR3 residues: CASRNGQSYEQYF. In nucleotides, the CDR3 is TGTGCCAGCCGTAACGGACAGTCCTACGAGCAGTACTTC.

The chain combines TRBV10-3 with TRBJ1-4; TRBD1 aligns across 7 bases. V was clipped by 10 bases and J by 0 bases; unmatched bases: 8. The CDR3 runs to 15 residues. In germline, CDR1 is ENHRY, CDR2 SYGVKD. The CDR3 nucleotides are TGTGCCACAAGGGGACAGCAAACAACTAATGAAAAACTGTTTTTT. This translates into CATRGQQTTNEKLFF.

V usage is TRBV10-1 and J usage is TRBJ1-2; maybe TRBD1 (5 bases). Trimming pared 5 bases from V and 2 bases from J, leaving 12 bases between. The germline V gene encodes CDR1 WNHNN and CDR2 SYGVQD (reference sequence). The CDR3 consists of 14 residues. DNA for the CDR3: TGCGCCAGCAGTAGACAGTGGACCAACTATGGCTACACCTTC. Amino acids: CASSRQWTNYGYTF.

CDR3 residues: CASSFRTAYGYTF. CDR3 DNA: TGTGCCAGCAGTTTCCGGACAGCATATGGCTACACCTTC. The chain couples TRBV28 to TRBJ1-2; maybe TRBD1 (6 bases). Trimming stripped 3 bases from V and 5 bases from J, with 10 bases between. CDR1 is MDHEN, CDR2 SYDVKM, per germline. The CDR3 has 13 residues.

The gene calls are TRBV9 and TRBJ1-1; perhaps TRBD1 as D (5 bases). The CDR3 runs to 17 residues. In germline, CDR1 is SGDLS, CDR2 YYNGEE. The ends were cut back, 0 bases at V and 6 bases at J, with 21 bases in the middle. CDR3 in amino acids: CASSVAGGALNPPEAFF. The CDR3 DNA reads TGTGCCAGCAGCGTAGCGGGGGGAGCCCTCAACCCCCCTGAAGCTTTCTTT.

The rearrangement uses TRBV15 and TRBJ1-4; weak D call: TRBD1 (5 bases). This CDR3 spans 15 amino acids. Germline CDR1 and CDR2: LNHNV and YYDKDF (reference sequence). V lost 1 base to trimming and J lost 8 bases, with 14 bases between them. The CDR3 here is CATSRVRVQGEKLFF. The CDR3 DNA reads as TGTGCCACCAGCAGAGTCCGGGTCCAGGGCGAAAAACTGTTTTTT. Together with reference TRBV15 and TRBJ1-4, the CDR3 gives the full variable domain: DAMVIQNPRYQVTQFGKPVTLSCSQTLNHNVMYWYQQKSSQAPKLLFHYYDKDFNNEADTPDNFQSRRPNTSFCFLDIRSPGLGDTAMYLCATSRVRVQGEKLFFGSGTQLSVL.

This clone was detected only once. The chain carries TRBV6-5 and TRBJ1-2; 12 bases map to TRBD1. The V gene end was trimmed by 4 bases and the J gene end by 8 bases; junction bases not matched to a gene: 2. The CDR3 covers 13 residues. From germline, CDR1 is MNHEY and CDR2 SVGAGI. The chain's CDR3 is CASSFGTGGGYTF. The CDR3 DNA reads TGTGCCAGCAGTTTCGGGACAGGGGGCGGCTACACCTTC.

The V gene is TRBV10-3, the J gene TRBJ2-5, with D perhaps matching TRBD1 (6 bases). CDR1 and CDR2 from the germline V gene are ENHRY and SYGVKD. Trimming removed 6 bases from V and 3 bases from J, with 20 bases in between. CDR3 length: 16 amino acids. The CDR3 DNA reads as TGTGCCATCAGCCACAGGGTAGCCGTAGGCGAAGAGACCCAGTACTTC. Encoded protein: CAISHRVAVGEETQYF.

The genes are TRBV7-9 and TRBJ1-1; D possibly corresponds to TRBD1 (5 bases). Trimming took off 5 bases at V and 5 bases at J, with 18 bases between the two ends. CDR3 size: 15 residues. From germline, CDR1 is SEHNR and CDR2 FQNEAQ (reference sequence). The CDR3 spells CASSPPRALWTEAFF. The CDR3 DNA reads TGTGCCAGCAGCCCCCCCAGGGCGTTGTGGACTGAAGCTTTCTTT.